This record covers a single TCR beta chain. The data belong to a study of blood T cell repertoires in COVID-19. Study context: Both acute and convalescent COVID-19 samples were obtained from the United States, Italy and Spain. Sample material is recorded as cDNA or gDNA derived from T cells, B-cell-depleted T cells, or PBMCs.

Authors' analysis steps: From reference gene primer amplification, estimates of nucleated cell counts were derived. The method was immunoSEQ multiplex PCR; TCRdb's version includes in-frame clones alone and lacks a portion of them. The D gene and trimming were derived from the DNA, and the V and J assignments and clone size from that table. The table shows approximately 61,000 clones, with around 85% occurring only once. The germline V gene has CDR1 SGHRS and CDR2 YFSETQ. V was pared by 5 bases and J by 4 bases, with 5 bases of the junction left unmatched. This CDR3 contains 14 residues. The source of this sequence is a human donor in a cohort sampled during active COVID-19. Sequences were obtained from peripheral blood. The chain links TRBV5-1 to TRBJ2-1, with 8 bases fitting TRBD2. As DNA, the CDR3 is TGCGCCAGCAGGACCGGGACTAGTTACAATGAGCAGTTCTTC. Its protein product is CASRTGTSYNEQFF.